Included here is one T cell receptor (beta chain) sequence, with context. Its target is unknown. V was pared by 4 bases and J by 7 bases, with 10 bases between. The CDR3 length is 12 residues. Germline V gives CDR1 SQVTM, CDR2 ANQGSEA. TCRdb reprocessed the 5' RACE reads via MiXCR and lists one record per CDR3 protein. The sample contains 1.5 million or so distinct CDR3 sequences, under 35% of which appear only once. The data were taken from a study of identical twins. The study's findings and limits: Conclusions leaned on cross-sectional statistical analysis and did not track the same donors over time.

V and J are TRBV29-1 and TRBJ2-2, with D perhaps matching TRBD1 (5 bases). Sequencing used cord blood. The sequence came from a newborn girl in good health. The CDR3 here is CSVGVRGGELFF. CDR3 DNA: TGCAGCGTTGGAGTAAGGGGCGGGGAGCTGTTTTTT.